The T cell receptor beta chain described here comes from a study of blood T cell repertoires in COVID-19 (dated by TCRdb to the early 2020s). About the investigation overall: Samples from collaborators originated in the United States, Italy and Spain and spanned both the acute and convalescent phases of COVID-19. The material from the prospective study consisted of cDNA or gDNA derived from T cells, B-cell-depleted T cells, or PBMCs. The dataset comprised deeply sampled blood TCRbeta repertoires from subjects exposed to, actively infected with, or recovered from COVID-19. The repertoires were released in a freely available public database intended as a resource for research on the immune response to SARS-CoV-2. The samples were drawn from the first 160 participants of the ongoing ImmuneRACE study and from over a thousand subjects provided by 6 global collaborators. A de-identified subject ID, COVID-19 status, age in years and sex were almost always included in the sample metadata. Where available, HLA class I and class II types were obtained from metadata supplied by the sample provider rather than from assay-based typing.

Another Seattle source contributed samples from volunteer blood donors who had recovered from COVID-19. Each collaborating institution followed its own protocols to collect whole blood in K2EDTA tubes. For TCRbeta analysis, collaborators shipped samples in one of three forms: frozen whole blood, isolated PBMCs, or DNA extracted from either of those sample types. For CDR1 and CDR2, the germline V gene lists SGHVS and FNYEAQ. V is pruned by 4 bases and J by 5 bases, leaving 5 bases of the junction without a gene match. Its CDR3 holds 15 amino acids, cysteine through phenylalanine. Solely the CDR3 DNA is kept, with 45 bases framed from the first base. Broad study findings and their caveats: The quantity of clinical and demographic metadata differed by source and by participant and was supplied without curation.

Only one count was recorded for this clone. No cognate antigen has been identified for it. Per-base qualities were not stored, and no clone one base away is much larger. TCRbeta CDR3 regions were amplified from genomic DNA using the immunoSEQ Assay, a bias-controlled multiplex PCR. Concerning the study's data processing: Nucleated cell counts per sample were estimated from amplification of reference gene primers within the assay. To quantify the absolute abundance of each unique TCRbeta CDR3 rearrangement, sequence reads were collapsed and filtered. For each sample, productive Simpson clonality was calculated as the square root of Simpson's diversity index over productive rearrangements. In TCRdb, the immuneACCESS table is reduced to in-frame sequences with V and J assigned. These tables do not hold every clone; where another copy was compared, an unresolved V gene accounts for under half, and the others remain unexplained. The V and J calls and the clone size are those of that table, but D and trimming were determined from the DNA. The sample table contains 250,000 or so clones; only one count was recorded for approximately 89% of them. Clones ranked in the top ten supply 3.5% to 5.5% of the sample.

The sequence joins TRBV7-6 to TRBJ2-1; 10 bases in the middle match TRBD2. The source material was peripheral blood. This clonotype originated in a woman in her forties who had recovered from COVID-19. The DNA sequence is TGTGCCAGCAGCTCGGGGACTAGCGCTAACAATGAGCAGTTCTTC. It is translated as CASSSGTSANNEQFF.